The sequence of this T cell receptor (beta chain) was determined in a study of blood T cell repertoires in COVID-19. Study-level background: Material from acute and convalescent COVID-19 was sourced from the United States, Italy and Spain. T cells, B-cell-depleted T cells, or PBMCs supplied cDNA or gDNA.

Trimming took off 1 base at V and 6 bases at J, with 10 bases between the two ends. The CDR3 runs 14 residues. CDR1 SGHTS and CDR2 YDEGEE come from the germline V gene. In the source study's methods: Amplified reference gene primers provided the basis for estimating nucleated cell counts. The method was immunoSEQ multiplex PCR; TCRdb's version includes in-frame clones alone and lacks a portion of them. V and J calls and clone size are as listed in that table; D and trimming were resolved from the DNA. The data show approximately 200,000 clones, with 83% seen just once and 6.5% to 9% held by the top ten.

This TCR was recovered from a woman aged 45 to 65 with acute or convalescent COVID-19. Sequencing was carried out using peripheral blood. V is TRBV5-8 and J is TRBJ2-2; D is uncertain. CDR3 DNA: TGTGCCAGCAGCTTGCGCGGTTATCCCGGGGAGCTGTTTTTT. Amino acids: CASSLRGYPGELFF.